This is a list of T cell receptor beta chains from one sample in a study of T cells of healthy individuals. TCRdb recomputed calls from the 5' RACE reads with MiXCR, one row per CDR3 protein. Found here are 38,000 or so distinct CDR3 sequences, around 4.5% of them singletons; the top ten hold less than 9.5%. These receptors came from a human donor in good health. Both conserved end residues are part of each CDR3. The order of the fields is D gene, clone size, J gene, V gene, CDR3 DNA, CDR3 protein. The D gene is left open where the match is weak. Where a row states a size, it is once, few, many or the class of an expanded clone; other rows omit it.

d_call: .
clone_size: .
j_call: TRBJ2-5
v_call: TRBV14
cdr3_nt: TGTGCCAGCAGTACACAAACTAAGACCCAGTACTTC
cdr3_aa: CASSTQTKTQYF

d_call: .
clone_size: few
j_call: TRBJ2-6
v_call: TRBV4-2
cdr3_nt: TGTGCCAGCAGCCAATTCACCGGGAGCTCTGGGGCCAACGTCCTGACTTTC
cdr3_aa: CASSQFTGSSGANVLTF

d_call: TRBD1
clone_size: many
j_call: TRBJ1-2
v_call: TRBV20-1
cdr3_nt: TGCAGTGCTAGAGTGGCAGGGGGGGGCTATGGCTACACCTTC
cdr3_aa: CSARVAGGGYGYTF

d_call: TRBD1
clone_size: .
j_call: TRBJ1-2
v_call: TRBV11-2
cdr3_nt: TGTGCCAGCAGCACCCCGCGACAGGGGAGGGGCTATGGCTACACCTTC
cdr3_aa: CASSTPRQGRGYGYTF

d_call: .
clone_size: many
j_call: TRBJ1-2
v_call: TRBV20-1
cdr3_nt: TGCAGTGCCCCCGGAGGAGGCCTCGCTAACTATGGCTACACCTTC
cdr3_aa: CSAPGGGLANYGYTF

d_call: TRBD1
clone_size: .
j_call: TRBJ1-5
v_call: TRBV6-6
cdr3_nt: TGTGCCAGCAGTTACTCGTTCCTGGGACAGGGGAAAGGGGGTCGCAATCAGCCCCAGCATTTT
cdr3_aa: CASSYSFLGQGKGGRNQPQHF

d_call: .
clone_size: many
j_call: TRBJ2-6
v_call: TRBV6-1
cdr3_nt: TGTGCCAGCAGGTCGTTCGGGGGCTCTGGGGCCAACGTCCTGACTTTC
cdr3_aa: CASRSFGGSGANVLTF

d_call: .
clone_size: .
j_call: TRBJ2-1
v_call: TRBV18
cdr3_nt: TGTGCCAGCTCACCAGGTAGGAGATCCAATGAGCAGTTCTTC
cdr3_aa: CASSPGRRSNEQFF

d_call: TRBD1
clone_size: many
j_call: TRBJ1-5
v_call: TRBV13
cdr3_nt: TGTCCCAGCAGCTTAGGGACAGGGGCGGCAGGACAGCCCCAGCATTTT
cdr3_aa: CPSSLGTGAAGQPQHF

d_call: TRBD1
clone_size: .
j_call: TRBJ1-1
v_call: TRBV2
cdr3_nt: TGTGCCAGCAGGCGACAGGGGAATACTGAAGCTTTCTTT
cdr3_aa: CASRRQGNTEAFF

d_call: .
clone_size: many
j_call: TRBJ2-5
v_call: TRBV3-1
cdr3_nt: TGTGCCAGCAGCCAAGATGAAGAGACCCAGTACTTC
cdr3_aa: CASSQDEETQYF

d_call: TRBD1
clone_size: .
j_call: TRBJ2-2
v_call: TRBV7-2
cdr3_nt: TGTGCCAGCAGCTTCAGACAGGGCTCGAGCGGGGAGCTGTTTTTT
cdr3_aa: CASSFRQGSSGELFF

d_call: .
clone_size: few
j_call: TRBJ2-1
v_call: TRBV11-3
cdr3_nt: TGTGCCAGCAGCTTGGGGACTGACTACAATGAGCAGTTCTTC
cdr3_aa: CASSLGTDYNEQFF

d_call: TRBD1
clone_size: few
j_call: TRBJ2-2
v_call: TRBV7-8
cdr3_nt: TGTGCCAGCAGACTGCATCCAGGGGGCGCATTGGAGGAGCTGTTTTTT
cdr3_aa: CASRLHPGGALEELFF

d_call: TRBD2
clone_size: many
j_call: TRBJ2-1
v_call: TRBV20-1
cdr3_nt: TGCAGTGCTGGCCTAGCGGGAAGCCACAATGAGCAGTTCTTC
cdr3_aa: CSAGLAGSHNEQFF

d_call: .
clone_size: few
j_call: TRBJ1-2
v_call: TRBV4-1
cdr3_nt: TGCGCCAGCAGCCAAGTGGGAGTTGGAAACTATGGCTACACCTTC
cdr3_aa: CASSQVGVGNYGYTF

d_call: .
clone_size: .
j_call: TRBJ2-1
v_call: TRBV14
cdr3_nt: TGTGCCAGCAGCCAAGACCTCTCCCTCCTATACAATGAGCAGTTCTTC
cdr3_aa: CASSQDLSLLYNEQFF

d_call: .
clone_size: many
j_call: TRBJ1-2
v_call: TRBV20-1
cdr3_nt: TGCAGTGCTAGAGAGGACAGTTCATATGGCTACACCTTC
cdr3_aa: CSAREDSSYGYTF

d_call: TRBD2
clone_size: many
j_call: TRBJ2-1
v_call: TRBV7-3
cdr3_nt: TGTGCCAGCAGCTTAAACTCGGGACTAGCGGGACCCAATGAGCAGTTCTTC
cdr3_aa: CASSLNSGLAGPNEQFF

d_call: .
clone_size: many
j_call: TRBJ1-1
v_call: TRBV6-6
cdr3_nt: TGTGCCAGCAGTTTCGCGGATGAAGCTTTCTTT
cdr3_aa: CASSFADEAFF